The 10 T cell receptor beta chains given below trace back to one sample, sequenced in a study of CD8+CD57+ T cells in acquired aplastic anemia. The template for TCR beta VDJ and CDR3 sequence profiling was genomic DNA. TCRdb called the reads again in MiXCR, with one record for every CDR3 protein. The sample consists of some 160,000 distinct CDR3 sequences, 40% to 55% of them appearing once. Patients included in sequencing had previously demonstrated CD8+CD57+ cell expansion by flow cytometry. Material: sorted CD4+, CD8+, or CD8+CD57+ T cells (not recorded which) from PBMCs. The origin of the receptors is a human donor with aplastic anemia.

The rearrangement uses TRBV24-1 and TRBJ2-1, with 16 bases matching TRBD2. The J segment lost 6 bases and the V segment lost 5 bases, leaving 3 bases of the junction unmatched. Germline V gene sequence: CDR1 KGHDR, CDR2 SFDVKD. The CDR3 length is 16 residues. CDR3 coding DNA: TGTGCCACCAGTGTAGGGACTAGCGGGGGGGGCAATGAGCAGTTCTTC. Translation: CATSVGTSGGGNEQFF.

The chain recombines TRBV2 with TRBJ2-7; TRBD2 agrees at 7 bases. Germline values: CDR1 SNHLY, CDR2 FYNNEI. This CDR3 has 15 residues. The V gene end was trimmed by 5 bases and the J gene end by 6 bases; junction bases not matched to a gene: 13. CDR3 nucleotide sequence: TGTGCCAGCAGTAGTTTAGCGGGTTTAAGAGGCGAGCAGTACTTC. The encoded protein is CASSSLAGLRGEQYF. The full variable domain, in which reference TRBV2 and TRBJ2-7 provide the parts outside the CDR3, is EPEVTQTPSHQVTQMGQEVILRCVPISNHLYFYWYRQILGQKVEFLVSFYNNEISEKSEIFDDQFSVERPDGSNFTLKIRSTKLEDSAMYFCASSSLAGLRGEQYFGPGTRLTVT.

The J gene is TRBJ1-5, the V gene TRBV7-9; the D gene is possibly TRBD1 (5 bases). V was pared by 5 bases and J by 0 bases, with 8 bases between. Germline values: CDR1 SEHNR, CDR2 FQNEAQ (reference sequence). This CDR3 comprises 14 residues. CDR3 region: CASSADSSNQPQHF. The CDR3 DNA reads as TGTGCCAGCAGCGCTGACAGTAGCAATCAGCCCCAGCATTTT. Together with reference TRBV7-9 and TRBJ1-5, the CDR3 gives the full variable domain: DTGVSQNPRHKITKRGQNVTFRCDPISEHNRLYWYRQTLGQGPEFLTYFQNEAQLEKSRLLSDRFSAERPKGSFSTLEIQRTEQGDSAMYLCASSADSSNQPQHFGDGTRLSIL.

V is TRBV9 and J is TRBJ2-7; no firm D call. Germline lookup yields CDR1 SGDLS and CDR2 YYNGEE. V lost 1 base, J lost 0 bases, and 5 bases lay in between. This CDR3 region has 13 residues. CDR3: CASSVTYSYEQYF. In nucleotides, the CDR3 is TGTGCCAGCAGCGTAACTTACTCCTACGAGCAGTACTTC.

At least ten counts were recorded for this clonotype. The chain is built from TRBV5-6 and TRBJ1-5, with 7 bases fitting TRBD1. Germline trimming cut 2 bases from V and 3 bases from J; bases unmatched to any gene: 11. Per germline, CDR1 SGHDT and CDR2 YYEEEE. The CDR3 loop spans 17 amino acids. The DNA of the CDR3 is TGTGCCAGCAGCTTAGCCGGGACAGAGCTTTACAATCAGCCCCAGCATTTT. Translation: CASSLAGTELYNQPQHF.

A remark on this clonotype: This may arise from a read error, as a much more abundant clone is one base away. This chain links TRBV6-1 with TRBJ2-7; weak D call: TRBD2 (6 bases). The germline V gene encodes CDR1 MNHNS and CDR2 SASEGT. V was shortened by 10 bases and J by 9 bases, with 16 bases between the two germline ends. The CDR3 is made up of 11 amino acids. The CDR3 DNA reads TGTGCCACCCAGTTGATCGGGGGGCAGTACGTC. It yields the protein CATQLIGGQYV.

The rearrangement joins TRBV25-1 to TRBJ1-6, with a possible D match to TRBD1 (5 bases). This CDR3 spans 18 amino acids. Germline assignment: CDR1 MGHDK and CDR2 SYGVNS. V was pared by 6 bases and J by 9 bases, with 27 bases between. CDR3 protein: CASSQEVIAAGVSSPLHF. CDR3 DNA: TGTGCCAGCAGCCAAGAGGTCATAGCGGCGGGGGTTAGTTCACCCCTCCACTTT.

The rearrangement links TRBV12-3 or TRBV12-4 to TRBJ2-7; the D gene is possibly TRBD1 (6 bases). This CDR3 is 12 amino acids long. V was trimmed by 3 bases and J by 8 bases, leaving 11 bases between them. The CDR3 loop reads CASSFVGAKQYF. The CDR3 region has the DNA TGTGCCAGCAGTTTTGTGGGGGCGAAGCAGTACTTC.

The rearrangement uses TRBV19 and TRBJ1-1; 9 bases map to TRBD1. CDR3 length: 13 residues. Germline-derived CDR1 and CDR2 are LNHDA and SQIVND (reference sequence). V dropped 8 bases and J dropped 4; count of bases not matched to a gene: 5. DNA for the CDR3: TGTGCCAGTGGAGGACAGGGGAGCACTGAAGCTTTCTTT. Protein sequence: CASGGQGSTEAFF. The full variable domain, in which reference TRBV19 and TRBJ1-1 provide the parts outside the CDR3, is DGGITQSPKYLFRKEGQNVTLSCEQNLNHDAMYWYRQDPGQGLRLIYYSQIVNDFQKGDIAEGYSVSREKKESFPLTVTSAQKNPTAFYLCASGGQGSTEAFFGQGTRLTVV.

The chain employs TRBV15 and TRBJ1-1, with D uncertain. CDR3 length: 14 residues. V was pared by 3 bases and J by 5 bases, with 13 bases between. CDR1 is LNHNV and CDR2 is YYDKDF in the germline V gene (reference sequence). The CDR3 bases are TGTGCCACCAGCAGCCGACTCGGGTGGACTGAAGCTTTCTTT. The encoded protein is CATSSRLGWTEAFF.